This T cell receptor (beta chain) is from a study of T cells in Graves' hyperthyroidism and ophthalmopathy (dated by TCRdb to the late 2010s). For context, the study as a whole: Peripheral blood was sampled at the time of initial diagnosis, prior to any treatment. To identify distinguishing TCR V-J signatures, a discovery cohort of some 100 patients was used, comprising fewer than 45 with Graves' ophthalmopathy and about 59 with stable Graves' hyperthyroidism. Whether ophthalmopathy could be predicted prospectively was tested in an independent validation cohort made up of approximately 19 hyperthyroidism patients plus 17 patients who later progressed to ophthalmopathy. The approximately 90 discovery patients were divided at random into training and test sets in a 7:3 ratio. Thyroid tissue and blood T-cell repertoires from six or seven Graves' hyperthyroidism patients were also compared in the study. After blood sampling, hyperthyroidism patients were treated with methimazole at a starting dose of 30 mg daily, and ophthalmopathy patients were treated with high-dose intravenous methylprednisolone. The paper reports TCR Vbeta CDR3 sequencing of some 140 peripheral blood samples: under 45 ophthalmopathy, 70 to 85 hyperthyroidism and around 17 progressor patients.

The CDR3 goes from the cysteine to the phenylalanine over 14 residues. Only the CDR3 DNA is retained, 42 bases long and in frame from the first base. Relative to germline, V is missing 8 bases and J is missing 0 bases, with 1 base of the junction outside any gene match. From the germline V gene, CDR1 is SNHLY and CDR2 is FYNNEI. The TCR beta CDR3 regions were amplified from RNA transcripts. The first round of RT-PCR for the TCR CDR3 was performed with the HTBI primer set and the Qiagen OneStep RT-PCR kit. Libraries were constructed in a second round of multiplex PCR, after which size selection and purification were carried out. The libraries were sequenced on an Illumina HiSeq2000 using paired-end 100 bp reads. Per the original workflow: SOAPnuke was used to process the raw data, with reads discarded if the reads contained adapters or uncalled bases, had a mean Phred below 15, or lacked an exact constant-primer or identifier match. COPE v1.2.5 was used to merge the high-quality paired reads, and each unique nucleotide sequence was defined as a clonotype. MiTCR v1.1 was used to align clonotypes to the IMGT TRBV, TRBD and TRBJ reference segments. The analysis included only V-J combinations with a frequency above 0.0001, which together covered approximately 99% of the repertoires. The TCS score was defined as F50 (clonal expansion) divided by E x V (chaos), with BLOSUM62-based TCRdist calculated between CDR3 peptides within each V-J. Welch's t-statistics and random forest reduced some 510 V-J features to fewer than 15, which were used in a naive Bayes classifier (R e1071). Using fastp at Q25 and MiXCR, TCRdb reprocessed the public reads and kept productive beta chains. CDR3 protein duplicates are merged, each entry listing the most common genes and DNA. The V and J calls here are based on TCRdb, not the publication. The sample yields about 640,000 distinct CDR3 sequences; around 21% were counted once. Of the sample, 34% is held by the ten largest clones.

General study outcomes and caveats: Ophthalmopathy was separated from stable hyperthyroidism by a 13 V-J signature model, with about 88% sensitivity and about 81% specificity obtained in cross-validation and 80%/75% obtained in testing. During validation, the model predicted progression to ophthalmopathy a median of about 5.9 months ahead of onset, with almost 71% sensitivity and 72% to 80% specificity. Most expanded thyroid clonotypes (frequency above 0.001) were also detected in blood, a finding suggesting that blood repertoires may reflect thyroid immune responses. No statistical method was used to fix the sample size in advance, and group allocation was not hidden from the investigators.

Moderately to severely active disease, a Clinical Activity Score of at least 3, a NOSPECS grade of at least 4, and a duration under 3 months were present in ophthalmopathy patients. The study excluded patients with uncontrolled infections, other autoimmune diseases, pregnancy or lactation. Clinical symptoms, serum thyroxine and TRAb, thyroid ultrasound, and orbital computed tomography formed the basis for the diagnoses. Ficoll-Paque density gradient centrifugation was used to isolate PBMCs from about 9 ml of fresh peripheral blood. Total RNA was extracted with Trizol reagent, and quality was checked on an Agilent 2100 Bioanalyzer. At least ten counts were recorded for this clonotype. Its target antigen remains unknown. Base qualities are missing; no much larger clone stands one base away.

The TCR sequence derives from a man aged 25 to 40 with Graves' ophthalmopathy. Specimen: blood. The rearranged chain carries TRBV2 and TRBJ2-3, and 11 junction bases match TRBD2. CDR3 region: CASRLAGSTDTQYF. Read as DNA, the sequence is TGTGCCAGCCGACTAGCGGGGAGCACAGATACGCAGTATTTT.